This T cell receptor (beta chain) was captured by sequencing in a study of cytomegalovirus exposure and HLA in healthy donors. This CDR3 has 15 amino acids. Germline CDR1 is LNHDA and CDR2 is SQIVND (reference sequence). General study findings and limits: As confirmed in vitro, a few CMV-associated chains were specific for CMV antigens.

The PCR was carried out with 60 Vbeta primers and 13 Jbeta primers. Clones were read by immunoSEQ multiplex PCR, and TCRdb kept only the in-frame ones, dropping some. This table has about 100,000 clones, around four fifths appearing once. For this clone: Its antigen remains unknown.

The chain has TRBV19 and TRBJ2-5; weak D call: TRBD2 (5 bases). The J call could be wrong; TRBJ2-7 is a better fit for the DNA end. The sequence derives from a man aged 35-49 years in good health and CMV-seronegative. Sequenced sample: PBMCs. DNA for the CDR3: TGTGCCAGTAGTTCGGCAGTTACTAGCTCCTACGAGCAGTACTTC. Its translation: CASSSAVTSSYEQYF.